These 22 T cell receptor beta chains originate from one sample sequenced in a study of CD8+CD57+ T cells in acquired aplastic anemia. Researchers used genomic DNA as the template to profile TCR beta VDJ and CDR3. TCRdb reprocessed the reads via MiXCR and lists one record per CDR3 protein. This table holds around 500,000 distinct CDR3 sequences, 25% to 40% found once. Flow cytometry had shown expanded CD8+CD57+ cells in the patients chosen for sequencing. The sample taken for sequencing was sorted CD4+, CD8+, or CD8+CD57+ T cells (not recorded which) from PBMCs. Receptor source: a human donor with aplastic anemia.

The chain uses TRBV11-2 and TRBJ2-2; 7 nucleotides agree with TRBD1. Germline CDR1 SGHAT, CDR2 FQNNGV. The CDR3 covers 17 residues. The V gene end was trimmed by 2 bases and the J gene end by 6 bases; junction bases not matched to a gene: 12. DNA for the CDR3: TGTGCCAGCAGCTTAATACGGTGGCAGGGGGATTCCGGGGAGCTGTTTTTT. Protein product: CASSLIRWQGDSGELFF.

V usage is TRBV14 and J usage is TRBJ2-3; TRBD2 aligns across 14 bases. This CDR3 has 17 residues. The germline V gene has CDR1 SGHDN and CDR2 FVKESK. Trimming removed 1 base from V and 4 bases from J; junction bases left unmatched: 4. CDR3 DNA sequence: TGTGCCAGCAGCCAAGCCGTGGGACTAGCGGGAGCAGATACGCAGTATTTT. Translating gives CASSQAVGLAGADTQYF.

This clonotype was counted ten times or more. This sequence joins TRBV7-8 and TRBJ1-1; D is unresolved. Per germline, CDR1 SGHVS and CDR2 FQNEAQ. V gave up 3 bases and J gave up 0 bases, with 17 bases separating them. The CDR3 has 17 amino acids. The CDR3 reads CASSFARIRVMNTEAFF. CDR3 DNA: TGTGCCAGCAGCTTCGCCCGGATTAGAGTGATGAACACTGAAGCTTTCTTT.

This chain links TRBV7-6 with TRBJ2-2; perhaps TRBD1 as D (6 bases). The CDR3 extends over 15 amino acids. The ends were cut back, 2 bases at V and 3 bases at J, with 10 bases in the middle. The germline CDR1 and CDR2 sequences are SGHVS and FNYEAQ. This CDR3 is CASSLYEGDTGELFF. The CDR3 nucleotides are TGTGCCAGCAGCTTATATGAGGGGGACACCGGGGAGCTGTTTTTT.

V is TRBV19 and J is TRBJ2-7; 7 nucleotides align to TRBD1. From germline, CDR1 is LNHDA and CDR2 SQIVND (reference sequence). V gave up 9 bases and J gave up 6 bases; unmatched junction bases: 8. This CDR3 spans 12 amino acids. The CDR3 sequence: CASQTGSPEQYF. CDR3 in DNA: TGTGCCAGCCAGACAGGGTCACCCGAGCAGTACTTC.

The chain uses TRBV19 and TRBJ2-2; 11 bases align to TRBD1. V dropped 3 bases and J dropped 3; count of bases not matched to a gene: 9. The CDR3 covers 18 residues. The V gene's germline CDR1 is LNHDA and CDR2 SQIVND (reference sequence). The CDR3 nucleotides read TGTGCCAGTAGTATCGCCGGGACAGGGGGGGTCCACACCGGGGAGCTGTTTTTT. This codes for CASSIAGTGGVHTGELFF.

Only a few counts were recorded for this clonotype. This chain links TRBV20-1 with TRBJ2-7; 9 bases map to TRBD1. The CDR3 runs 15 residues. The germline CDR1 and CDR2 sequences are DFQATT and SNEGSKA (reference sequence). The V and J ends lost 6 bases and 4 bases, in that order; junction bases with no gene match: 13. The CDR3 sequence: CSAHSGTGRGYEQYF. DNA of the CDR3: TGCAGTGCCCACTCCGGGACAGGGAGGGGATACGAGCAGTACTTC.

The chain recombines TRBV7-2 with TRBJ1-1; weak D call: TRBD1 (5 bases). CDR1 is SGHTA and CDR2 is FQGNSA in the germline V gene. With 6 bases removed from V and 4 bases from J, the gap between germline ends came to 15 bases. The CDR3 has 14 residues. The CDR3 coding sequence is TGTGCCAGCAGATCGACAGCGGGGTCCACTGAAGCTTTCTTT. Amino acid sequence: CASRSTAGSTEAFF.

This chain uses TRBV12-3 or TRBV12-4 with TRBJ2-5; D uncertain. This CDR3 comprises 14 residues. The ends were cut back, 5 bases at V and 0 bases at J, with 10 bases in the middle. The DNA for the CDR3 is TGTGCCAGCAGTGAACCTGAGTACCAAGAGACCCAGTACTTC. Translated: CASSEPEYQETQYF.

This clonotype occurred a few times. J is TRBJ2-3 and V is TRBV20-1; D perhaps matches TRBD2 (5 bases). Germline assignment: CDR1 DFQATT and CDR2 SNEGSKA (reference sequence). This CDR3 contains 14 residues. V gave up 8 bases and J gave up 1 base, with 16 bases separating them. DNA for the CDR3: TGCAGTTCTAACATAGGACTCGGCACAGATACGCAGTATTTT. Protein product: CSSNIGLGTDTQYF.

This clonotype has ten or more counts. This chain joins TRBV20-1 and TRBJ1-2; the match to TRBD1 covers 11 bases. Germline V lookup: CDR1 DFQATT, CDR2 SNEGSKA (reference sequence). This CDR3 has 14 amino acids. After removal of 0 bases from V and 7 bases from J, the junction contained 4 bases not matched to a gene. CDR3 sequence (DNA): TGCAGTGCTAGAGATGGACAGGGGGCGCTTGGCTACACCTTC. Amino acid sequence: CSARDGQGALGYTF.

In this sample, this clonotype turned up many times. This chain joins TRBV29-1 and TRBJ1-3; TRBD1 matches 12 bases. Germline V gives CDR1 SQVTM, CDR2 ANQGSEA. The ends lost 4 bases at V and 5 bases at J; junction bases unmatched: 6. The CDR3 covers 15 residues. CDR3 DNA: TGCAGCGTTGTGTTGGGACAGGGGGCTCGAAACACCATATATTTT. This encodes CSVVLGQGARNTIYF.

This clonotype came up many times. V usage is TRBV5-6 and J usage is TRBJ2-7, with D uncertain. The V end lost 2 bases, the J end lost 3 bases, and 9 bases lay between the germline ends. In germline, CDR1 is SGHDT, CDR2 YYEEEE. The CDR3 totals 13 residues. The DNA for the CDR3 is TGTGCCAGCAGCTTCTCACAGTTCTACGAGCAGTACTTC. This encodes CASSFSQFYEQYF.

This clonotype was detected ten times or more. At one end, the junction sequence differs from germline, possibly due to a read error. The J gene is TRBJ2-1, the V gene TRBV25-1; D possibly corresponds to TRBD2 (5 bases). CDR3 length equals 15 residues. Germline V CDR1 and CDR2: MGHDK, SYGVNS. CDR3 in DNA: TGTGCCGGCAGTGACGGGATAGGCTCCTACAATGAGCAGTTCTTC. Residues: CAGSDGIGSYNEQFF.

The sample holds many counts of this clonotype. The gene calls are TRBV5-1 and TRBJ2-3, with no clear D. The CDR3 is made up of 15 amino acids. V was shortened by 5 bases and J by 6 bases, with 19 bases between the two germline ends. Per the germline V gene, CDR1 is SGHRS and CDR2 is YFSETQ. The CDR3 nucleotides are TGCGCCAGCAGGTCGGCATTAGCTGGTTTGGATACGCAGTATTTT. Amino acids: CASRSALAGLDTQYF.

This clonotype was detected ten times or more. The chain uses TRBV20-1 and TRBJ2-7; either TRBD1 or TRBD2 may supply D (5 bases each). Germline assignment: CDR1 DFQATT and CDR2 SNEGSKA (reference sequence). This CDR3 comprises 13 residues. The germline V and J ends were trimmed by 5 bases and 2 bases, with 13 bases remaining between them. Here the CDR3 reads CSAGPWGTYEQYF. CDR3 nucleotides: TGCAGTGCTGGCCCCTGGGGGACCTACGAGCAGTACTTC.

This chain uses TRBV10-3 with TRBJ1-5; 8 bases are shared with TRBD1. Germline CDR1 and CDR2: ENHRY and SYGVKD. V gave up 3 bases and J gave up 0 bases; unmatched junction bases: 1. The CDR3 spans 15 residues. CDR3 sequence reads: CAISDRGLSNQPQHF. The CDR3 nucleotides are TGTGCCATCAGTGACAGGGGGCTTAGCAATCAGCCCCAGCATTTT.

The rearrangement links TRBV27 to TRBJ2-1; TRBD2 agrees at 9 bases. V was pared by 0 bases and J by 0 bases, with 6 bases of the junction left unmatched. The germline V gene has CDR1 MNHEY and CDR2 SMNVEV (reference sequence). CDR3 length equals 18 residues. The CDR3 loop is CASSLSSGSVSSYNEQFF. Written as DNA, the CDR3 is TGTGCCAGCAGTTTATCTAGCGGGAGTGTTAGCTCCTACAATGAGCAGTTCTTC.

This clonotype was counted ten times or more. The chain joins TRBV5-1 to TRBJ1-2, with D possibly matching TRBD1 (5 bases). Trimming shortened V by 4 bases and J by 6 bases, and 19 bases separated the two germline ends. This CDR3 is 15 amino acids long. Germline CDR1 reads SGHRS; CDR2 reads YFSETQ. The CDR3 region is CASSRQGVGVDGYTF. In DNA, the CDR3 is TGCGCCAGCAGCCGCCAAGGCGTAGGGGTTGATGGCTACACCTTC. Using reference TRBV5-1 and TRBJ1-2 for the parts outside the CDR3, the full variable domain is KAGVTQTPRYLIKTRGQQVTLSCSPISGHRSVSWYQQTPGQGLQFLFEYFSETQRNKGNFPGRFSGRQFSNSRSEMNVSTLELGDSALYLCASSRQGVGVDGYTFGSGTRLTVV.

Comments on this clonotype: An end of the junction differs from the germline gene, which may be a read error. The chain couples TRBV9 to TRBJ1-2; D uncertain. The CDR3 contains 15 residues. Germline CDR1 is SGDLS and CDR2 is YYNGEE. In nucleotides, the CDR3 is TGTGCCAGCAACGTAGCTGAAGGCCCAGTCTATGGCTACACCTTC. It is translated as CASNVAEGPVYGYTF.

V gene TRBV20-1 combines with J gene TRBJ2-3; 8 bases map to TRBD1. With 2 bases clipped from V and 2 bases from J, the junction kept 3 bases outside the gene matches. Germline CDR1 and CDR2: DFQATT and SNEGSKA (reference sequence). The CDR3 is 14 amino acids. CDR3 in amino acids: CSARQGAITDTQYF. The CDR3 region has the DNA TGCAGTGCTAGACAGGGGGCTATCACAGATACGCAGTATTTT.

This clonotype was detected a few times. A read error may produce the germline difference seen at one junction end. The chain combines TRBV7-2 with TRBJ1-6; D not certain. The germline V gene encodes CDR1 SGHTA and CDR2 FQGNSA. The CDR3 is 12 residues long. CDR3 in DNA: TGTGCCGGCAGTTTACGTAATTCACCCCTCCACTTT. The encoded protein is CAGSLRNSPLHF.